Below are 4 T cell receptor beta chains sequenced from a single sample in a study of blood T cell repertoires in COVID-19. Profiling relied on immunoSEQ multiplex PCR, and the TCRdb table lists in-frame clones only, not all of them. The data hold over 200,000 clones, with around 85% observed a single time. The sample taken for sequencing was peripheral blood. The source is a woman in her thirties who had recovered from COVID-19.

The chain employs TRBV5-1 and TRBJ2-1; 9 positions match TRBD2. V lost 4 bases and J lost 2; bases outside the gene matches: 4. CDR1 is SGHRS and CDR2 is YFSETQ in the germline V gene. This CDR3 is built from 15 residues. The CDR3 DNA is TGCGCCAGCAGCCCGGGACTAGCCGCCTACAATGAGCAGTTCTTC. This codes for CASSPGLAAYNEQFF.

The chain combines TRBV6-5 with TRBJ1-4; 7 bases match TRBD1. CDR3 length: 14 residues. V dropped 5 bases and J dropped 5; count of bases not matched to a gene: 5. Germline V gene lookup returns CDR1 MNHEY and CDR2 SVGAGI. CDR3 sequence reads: CASSTTGINEKLFF. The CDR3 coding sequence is TGTGCCAGCAGTACGACAGGGATAAATGAAAAACTGTTTTTT.

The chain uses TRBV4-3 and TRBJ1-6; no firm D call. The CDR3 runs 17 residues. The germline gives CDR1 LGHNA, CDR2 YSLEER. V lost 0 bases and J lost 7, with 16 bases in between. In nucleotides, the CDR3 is TGCGCCAGCAGCCAAGATCAAAGAGGGCTTGGGAATTCACCCCTCCACTTT. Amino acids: CASSQDQRGLGNSPLHF.

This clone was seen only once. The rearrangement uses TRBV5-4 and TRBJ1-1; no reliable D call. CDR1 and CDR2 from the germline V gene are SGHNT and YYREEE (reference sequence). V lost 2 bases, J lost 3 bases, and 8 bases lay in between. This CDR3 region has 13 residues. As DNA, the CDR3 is TGTGCCAGCAGCTTCGGGGATGACACTGAAGCTTTCTTT. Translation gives CASSFGDDTEAFF.